The 31 T cell receptor beta chains below were found in one sample sequenced in a study of Tregs in tolerant kidney transplant recipients. Libraries were prepared by immunoSEQ multiplex PCR; TCRdb keeps only in-frame clonotypes and omits some of them. The data show roughly 70,000 clones, with over 80% seen just once and roughly 4% held by the top ten. Sequenced sample: CD4+ T cells from blood. The receptors stem from a human donor in good health.

The gene calls are TRBV19 and TRBJ1-1, with D tentatively TRBD1 (6 bases). The V gene lost 5 bases and the J gene lost 1 base, with 14 bases spanning the gap. This CDR3 is 15 amino acids long. The germline CDR1 and CDR2 sequences are LNHDA and SQIVND (reference sequence). The CDR3 bases are TGTGCCAGTAGTTTCTCAGGGGAAACGAACACTGAAGCTTTCTTT. Amino acids: CASSFSGETNTEAFF.

The V gene is TRBV4-1, the J gene TRBJ1-1; D unclear. Trimming cost V 1 base and J 11 bases, with 17 bases left between them. The CDR3 loop spans 14 amino acids. Germline V gene lookup returns CDR1 MGHRA and CDR2 YSYEKL. CDR3: CASSQAGLIYQAFF. In nucleotides, the CDR3 is TGCGCCAGCAGCCAAGCCGGGTTGATCTATCAGGCTTTCTTT.

In DNA form, the CDR3 reads TGTGCCTGGGAAGGGCAGATGAACACTGAAGCTTTCTTT. Encoded protein: CAWEGQMNTEAFF. The chain is built from TRBV30 and TRBJ1-1; D remains ambiguous. The CDR3 has 13 residues. CDR1 is GTSNPN, CDR2 SVGIG, per germline (reference sequence). V was pared by 5 bases and J by 0 bases, with 10 bases between.

The rearrangement uses TRBV16 and TRBJ1-4, with D possibly TRBD1 on 5 matching bases. Between the trimmed V and J ends, which lost 4 bases and 3 bases, there was a span of 6 bases. This CDR3 region has 13 residues. Per germline, CDR1 KGHSY and CDR2 FQNENV. For the CDR3, the DNA is TGTGCCAGCAGCCGGGGCTCTAATGAAAAACTGTTTTTT. It translates to CASSRGSNEKLFF.

The rearrangement uses TRBV11-3 and TRBJ2-3; 7 bases agree with TRBD2. The CDR3 totals 15 residues. V gave up 2 bases and J gave up 1 base; unmatched junction bases: 3. Germline lookup yields CDR1 SGHNT and CDR2 YENEEA. The CDR3 region is CASSLRAGGTDTQYF. Written as DNA, the CDR3 is TGTGCCAGCAGCTTACGTGCGGGAGGCACAGATACGCAGTATTTT.

The CDR3 nucleotides are TGTGCCAGCAGCTTAGCGCTAGTGGGAGGGACGGAGTGGGATGAGCAGTTCTTC. As protein: CASSLALVGGTEWDEQFF. V is TRBV7-8 and J is TRBJ2-1, with 7 bases fitting TRBD2. This CDR3 is 18 amino acids long. The V gene end was trimmed by 0 bases and the J gene end by 8 bases; junction bases not matched to a gene: 16. Per the germline V gene, CDR1 is SGHVS and CDR2 is FQNEAQ. Full variable domain (outside the CDR3, taken from reference TRBV7-8 and TRBJ2-1): GAGVSQSPRYKVAKRGQDVALRCDPISGHVSLFWYQQALGQGPEFLTYFQNEAQLDKSGLPSDRFFAERPEGSVSTLKIQRTQQEDSAVYLCASSLALVGGTEWDEQFFGPGTRLTVL.

The chain links TRBV7-6 to TRBJ2-1; a possible D gene is TRBD2 (6 bases). This CDR3 comprises 16 residues. Deletions cut 0 bases from V and 4 bases from J, with 13 bases between. The V gene's germline CDR1 is SGHVS and CDR2 FNYEAQ. The CDR3 region has the DNA TGTGCCAGCAGCTTAGCGGCCCCGGAGGGTTACAATGAGCAGTTCTTC. Translating gives CASSLAAPEGYNEQFF.

The chain employs TRBV7-8 and TRBJ2-1; D unclear. The CDR3 has 13 residues. Trimming shortened V by 5 bases and J by 10 bases, and 15 bases separated the two germline ends. The germline gives CDR1 SGHVS, CDR2 FQNEAQ. The CDR3 protein is CASSKRAREEQFF. The CDR3 DNA reads TGTGCCAGCAGCAAGAGAGCTAGGGAAGAGCAGTTCTTC.

The rearrangement uses TRBV5-1 and TRBJ2-7; a possible D gene is TRBD1 (6 bases). Trimming cost V 2 bases and J 0 bases, with 12 bases left between them. Germline CDR1 is SGHRS and CDR2 is YFSETQ. The CDR3 runs 15 residues. Here the CDR3 reads CASSLRTVSSYEQYF. CDR3 in DNA: TGCGCCAGCAGCTTACGGACAGTGAGCTCCTACGAGCAGTACTTC. Using reference TRBV5-1 and TRBJ2-7 for the parts outside the CDR3, the full variable domain is KAGVTQTPRYLIKTRGQQVTLSCSPISGHRSVSWYQQTPGQGLQFLFEYFSETQRNKGNFPGRFSGRQFSNSRSEMNVSTLELGDSALYLCASSLRTVSSYEQYFGPGTRLTVT.

The chain links TRBV11-3 to TRBJ2-3, with 11 bases matching TRBD2. The CDR3 has 16 residues. CDR1 is SGHNT, CDR2 YENEEA, per germline. The V gene end was trimmed by 5 bases and the J gene end by 4 bases; junction bases not matched to a gene: 8. CDR3 sequence reads: CASSIRLAGSSDTQYF. CDR3 nucleotide sequence: TGTGCCAGCAGCATCAGACTAGCGGGATCGTCAGATACGCAGTATTTT.

The chain recombines TRBV6-5 with TRBJ1-2; D not certain. The germline V and J ends were trimmed by 2 bases and 2 bases, with 6 bases remaining between them. The CDR3 extends over 13 amino acids. Germline assignment: CDR1 MNHEY and CDR2 SVGAGI. The CDR3 loop is CASSYGGNYGYTF. CDR3 bases: TGTGCCAGCAGTTACGGTGGAAACTATGGCTACACCTTC.

Here the CDR3 reads CASSLTLGTHYEQYF. DNA for the CDR3: TGTGCCAGCAGCTTAACCTTGGGAACGCACTACGAGCAGTACTTC. The chain employs TRBV7-6 and TRBJ2-7; D is undetermined. CDR3 size: 15 residues. Germline V lookup: CDR1 SGHVS, CDR2 FNYEAQ. Trimming took 2 bases from V and 3 from J, leaving 14 bases between them.

The chain links TRBV4-1 to TRBJ1-6; D remains ambiguous. Trimming took off 1 base at V and 15 bases at J, with 10 bases between the two ends. Germline values: CDR1 MGHRA, CDR2 YSYEKL. The CDR3 loop spans 12 amino acids. The CDR3: CASSQVQSLLHF. The CDR3 bases are TGCGCCAGCAGCCAAGTACAATCCCTCCTCCACTTT.

The CDR3, as DNA: TGTGCCAGCAGCTTAGAGAGGGCGTCAGTATACAATGAGCAGTTCTTC. Protein product: CASSLERASVYNEQFF. This chain links TRBV11-2 with TRBJ2-1; a weak D match, TRBD2 (5 bases). The V gene lost 0 bases and the J gene lost 4 bases, with 13 bases spanning the gap. Germline loops: CDR1 SGHAT, CDR2 FQNNGV. The CDR3 contains 16 residues.

This chain connects TRBV5-4 to TRBJ2-5, with D perhaps matching TRBD1 or TRBD2 (5 bases each). Germline V gene lookup returns CDR1 SGHNT and CDR2 YYREEE (reference sequence). The CDR3 extends over 14 amino acids. V was cut by 3 bases and J by 3 bases, with 12 bases left in between. This CDR3 is CASSSPGPKETQYF. CDR3 in DNA: TGTGCCAGCAGCTCGCCGGGACCAAAAGAGACCCAGTACTTC.

V is TRBV9 and J is TRBJ2-2; weak D call: TRBD2 (5 bases). Germline V gives CDR1 SGDLS, CDR2 YYNGEE. This CDR3 region has 16 residues. The ends were cut back, 0 bases at V and 3 bases at J, with 12 bases in the middle. The CDR3 here is CASSVDLSGYTGELFF. The CDR3 DNA sequence: TGTGCCAGCAGCGTAGATCTCAGCGGATACACCGGGGAGCTGTTTTTT.

This chain links TRBV19 with TRBJ1-5; possible D gene TRBD1, 5 bases. CDR1 LNHDA and CDR2 SQIVND come from the germline V gene (reference sequence). Trimming stripped 6 bases from V and 1 base from J, with 19 bases between. The CDR3 spans 17 residues. The CDR3 reads CASRTHGRGSSNQPQHF. For the CDR3, the DNA is TGTGCCAGTAGAACCCACGGAAGGGGCTCCAGCAATCAGCCCCAGCATTTT.

The chain combines TRBV7-3 with TRBJ2-1, with 9 nucleotides matching TRBD2. Germline V gene sequence: CDR1 SGHTA, CDR2 FQGTGA. The CDR3 extends over 15 amino acids. V shed 5 bases, J shed 4 bases, and the junction held 6 bases outside the gene matches. The CDR3 DNA is TGTGCCAGCAGCCCGTCTGCGGGGGGGTACAATGAGCAGTTCTTC. This translates into CASSPSAGGYNEQFF. Combining the CDR3 with reference TRBV7-3 and TRBJ2-1 gives the whole variable domain GAGVSQTPSNKVTEKGKYVELRCDPISGHTALYWYRQSLGQGPEFLIYFQGTGAADDSGLPNDRFFAVRPEGSVSTLKIQRTERGDSAVYLCASSPSAGGYNEQFFGPGTRLTVL.

The V and J genes are TRBV6-5 and TRBJ2-2; 10 nucleotides line up with TRBD2. The V gene end was trimmed by 6 bases and the J gene end by 7 bases; junction bases not matched to a gene: 11. The CDR3 is made up of 16 amino acids. Germline V gene data show CDR1 as MNHEY and CDR2 as SVGAGI. CDR3: CASRYPSGSRGGELFF. In DNA form, the CDR3 reads TGTGCCAGCAGGTACCCTAGCGGGAGTCGTGGCGGGGAGCTGTTTTTT.

The CDR3: CASSQSYHGKLFF. As DNA, the CDR3 is TGCGCCAGCAGTCAATCTTATCATGGAAAACTGTTTTTT. The chain is built from TRBV23-1 and TRBJ1-4; D not resolved. TRBV23-1 is reported as an ORF; its role is uncertain. The CDR3 is 13 amino acids. The germline V and J ends were trimmed by 0 bases and 10 bases, with 9 bases remaining between them.

The chain uses TRBV4-2 and TRBJ1-4; tentatively, D is TRBD1 (5 bases). CDR1 and CDR2 (germline): LGHNA, YNFKEQ. Deletions cut 4 bases from V and 8 bases from J, with 23 bases between. The CDR3 loop spans 17 amino acids. CDR3 in DNA: TGTGCCAGCAGCCCGGGCCGGACACGGAAGGCACGAGAAAAACTGTTTTTT. It specifies CASSPGRTRKAREKLFF.

J is TRBJ2-3 and V is TRBV5-1, with 8 bases identical to TRBD2. CDR3 size: 15 residues. V lost 7 bases, J lost 0 bases, and 7 bases stayed unmatched. The germline gives CDR1 SGHRS, CDR2 YFSETQ. The CDR3 region is CASSTSGQSTDTQYF. The CDR3 DNA reads TGCGCCAGCTCCACTAGCGGACAAAGCACAGATACGCAGTATTTT.

This chain connects TRBV9 to TRBJ2-1; 14 positions agree with TRBD2. V was clipped by 2 bases and J by 4 bases; unmatched bases: 5. This CDR3 contains 17 residues. Germline values: CDR1 SGDLS, CDR2 YYNGEE. The CDR3 sequence: CASSVRTSGRIYNEQFF. The CDR3 DNA reads as TGTGCCAGCAGCGTCAGGACTAGCGGGAGGATTTACAATGAGCAGTTCTTC.

This clone was observed once. This rearrangement joins TRBV19 to TRBJ2-7; possibly TRBD1 or TRBD2 for D (6 bases each). Per the germline V gene, CDR1 is LNHDA and CDR2 is SQIVND (reference sequence). The ends were cut back, 9 bases at V and 5 bases at J, with 23 bases in the middle. The CDR3 extends over 15 amino acids. CDR3 nucleotide sequence: TGTGCCAGCTATCCCTCGCGTCGGCGGGACAACGAGCAGTACTTC. This codes for CASYPSRRRDNEQYF.

The V call is TRBV4-1, the J call TRBJ2-2; no clear D gene. V was shortened by 0 bases and J by 5 bases, with 10 bases between the two germline ends. The V gene's germline CDR1 is MGHRA and CDR2 YSYEKL. The CDR3 totals 15 residues. The DNA for the CDR3 is TGCGCCAGCAGCCAAGACACTCAACGGACCGGGGAGCTGTTTTTT. Its protein is CASSQDTQRTGELFF.

The chain carries TRBV7-2 and TRBJ2-7; 10 bases agree with TRBD2. Germline-derived CDR1 and CDR2 are SGHTA and FQGNSA. Trimming cost V 1 base and J 6 bases; bases outside gene matches: 6. The CDR3 spans 15 residues. The CDR3 region has the DNA TGTGCCAGCAGCTTAGTGTCTAGCGGGAGTGCCGAGCAGTACTTC. This sequence encodes CASSLVSSGSAEQYF.

This clone has only one observation. This chain links TRBV7-2 with TRBJ2-5; 9 nucleotides agree with TRBD2. CDR3 size: 13 residues. CDR1 is SGHTA and CDR2 is FQGNSA in the germline V gene. J lost 3 bases, V lost 6 bases, and 2 bases had no gene match. CDR3 DNA: TGTGCCAGCAGTGCTAGCGGGGAAGAGACCCAGTACTTC. Translated, it gives CASSASGEETQYF.

The J gene is TRBJ1-1, the V gene TRBV7-6; D possibly corresponds to TRBD1 (6 bases). The CDR3 is 14 amino acids. The germline CDR1 and CDR2 sequences are SGHVS and FNYEAQ. The V end lost 5 bases, the J end lost 0 bases, and 10 bases lay between the germline ends. As DNA, the CDR3 is TGTGCCAGCAGCCCGGACAGTATGAACACTGAAGCTTTCTTT. Protein: CASSPDSMNTEAFF.

The chain combines TRBV7-8 with TRBJ2-3; 13 nucleotides align to TRBD2. The CDR3 is made up of 17 amino acids. V trimming: 4 bases; J trimming: 0 bases; junction bases outside the gene matches: 4. Per the germline V gene, CDR1 is SGHVS and CDR2 is FQNEAQ. CDR3 loop: CASSSRLAGGSTDTQYF. The CDR3 nucleotides read TGTGCCAGCAGCTCTAGACTAGCGGGGGGTAGCACAGATACGCAGTATTTT.

The chain has TRBV6-1 and TRBJ1-1; D gene ambiguous. The CDR3 has 13 amino acids. Germline CDR1 is MNHNS and CDR2 is SASEGT. The V gene lost 6 bases and the J gene lost 1 base, with 9 bases spanning the gap. The CDR3 loop is CASRWFPNTEAFF. DNA of the CDR3: TGTGCCAGCAGGTGGTTCCCGAACACTGAAGCTTTCTTT.

The chain employs TRBV27 and TRBJ2-3, with 9 bases lining up with TRBD2. The CDR3 sequence is 14 residues long. The V gene's germline CDR1 is MNHEY and CDR2 SMNVEV (reference sequence). With 7 bases clipped from V and 3 bases from J, the junction kept 5 bases outside the gene matches. CDR3 coding DNA: TGTGCCAGCATGCGGCGGGGGGGGACAGATACGCAGTATTTT. Translated, it gives CASMRRGGTDTQYF.